These 5 T cell receptor beta chains were all obtained from the same sample, sequenced in a study of T-cell memory formation after mild COVID-19 (dated by TCRdb to the early 2020s). The library was produced with 5' RACE. Sequenced using an Illumina NovaSeq 6000. TCRdb trimmed public reads at Q25 via fastp, called clones via MiXCR and kept in-frame beta chains. Under each unique CDR3 protein, matching rows form one entry showing the most common genes and DNA. Here the sample has around 400,000 distinct CDR3 sequences; approximately 25% occur a single time. The top ten clonotypes cover around 8.7% of the sample. The sample comprised PBMCs or a T cell subset sorted from them (not recorded which). These TCRs come from an adult woman who had mild COVID-19 (a few samples of this study predate the infection). The sample titles of this study are shuffled in the database, so cell type and time point are left out; the donor was told from shared clones.

The V and J genes are TRBV7-2 and TRBJ2-5; 7 nucleotides agree with TRBD2. CDR1 SGHTA and CDR2 FQGNSA come from the germline V gene. V was clipped by 5 bases and J by 1 base; unmatched bases: 13. This CDR3 has 17 amino acids. CDR3 in amino acids: CASSNRDYNQGQETQYF. CDR3 sequence (DNA): TGTGCCAGCAGCAACCGGGACTACAATCAAGGCCAAGAGACCCAGTACTTC.

This clonotype was picked up a small number of times. This chain joins TRBV7-9 and TRBJ2-1; D uncertain. From germline, CDR1 is SEHNR and CDR2 FQNEAQ (reference sequence). The CDR3 runs to 14 residues. The V gene lost 2 bases and the J gene lost 7 bases, with 12 bases spanning the gap. CDR3 sequence (DNA): TGTGCCAGCAGCTTACCGACCCCCCCGAATGAGCAGTTCTTC. Residues: CASSLPTPPNEQFF.

The chain combines TRBV7-9 with TRBJ2-7; TRBD2 matches at 10 bases. This CDR3 comprises 15 residues. With 4 bases clipped from V and 3 bases from J, the junction kept 6 bases outside the gene matches. Germline loops: CDR1 SEHNR, CDR2 FQNEAQ (reference sequence). CDR3 in amino acids: CASSSSGSPVYEQYF. DNA of the CDR3: TGTGCCAGCAGCTCTAGCGGGAGCCCGGTCTACGAGCAGTACTTC.

This clonotype was observed a few times. The chain joins TRBV4-1 to TRBJ2-2; 7 nucleotides align to TRBD2. Germline lookup yields CDR1 MGHRA and CDR2 YSYEKL. Trimming took 0 bases from V and 6 from J; bases not matched to a gene: 4. There are 15 residues in the CDR3. The CDR3 reads CASSQETSFSGELFF. As DNA, the CDR3 is TGCGCCAGCAGCCAAGAGACTAGCTTTTCCGGGGAGCTGTTTTTT.

This clonotype was found a few times. The chain has TRBV5-4 and TRBJ1-2; no clear D gene. V lost 4 bases and J 4 bases, leaving 14 bases between the germline ends. The V gene's germline CDR1 is SGHNT and CDR2 YYREEE (reference sequence). CDR3 size: 14 residues. For the CDR3, the DNA is TGTGCCAGCAGCGTGACTTCGACGGCCTATGGCTACACCTTC. Translating gives CASSVTSTAYGYTF.